The table lists the clone carrying this T cell receptor beta chain with a count of one. The data derive from a study of blood T cell repertoires in COVID-19. Study-level background: COVID-19 samples collected from the United States, Italy and Spain covered acute and convalescent phases. PBMCs, B-cell-depleted T cells, or T cells were the source of the cDNA or gDNA that made up the material.

Original data processing: Amplification from reference gene primers served as the basis for estimated nucleated cell counts. The table came from immunoSEQ multiplex PCR; TCRdb's copy has only in-frame clones and leaves some out. V and J calls and clone size are copied from that table; D and trimming were computed from the DNA. The table includes around 16,000 clones, about 88% detected once. Trimming took 1 base from V and 6 from J, leaving 16 bases between them. Germline assignment: CDR1 LGHNA and CDR2 YNFKEQ. The CDR3 has 16 amino acids. The sample taken for sequencing was peripheral blood. This sequence was found in a man aged 55 to 69 with acute or convalescent COVID-19. V is TRBV4-2 and J is TRBJ1-5; TRBD1 is a possible D gene (5 bases). DNA of the CDR3: TGTGCCAGCAGCCAAGGCGGCCAGGGATTTATTCAGCCCCAGCATTTT. It encodes CASSQGGQGFIQPQHF.